This TCR beta chain was captured in a study of blood T cells in healthy people across ages. Across the whole study: Per two T cells, about one barcoded beta molecule was captured through template switching. General study results and limits: Versus aged donors, long-lived donors had higher diversity and more naive CD4+ cells. TCR beta diversity per million T cells fell roughly linearly with age.

As concerns this clonotype: Its antigen is unidentified.

Germline-derived CDR1 and CDR2 are MNHNS and SASEGT. Trimming stripped 0 bases from V and 0 bases from J, with 9 bases between. The CDR3 runs to 15 residues. Primed by a sample-barcoded 5' primer and a J-beta primer mix, a second PCR proceeded for about 6 to 12 cycles. TCRdb recomputed calls from the 5' RACE reads with MiXCR, one row per CDR3 protein. This table holds fewer than 2,000,000 distinct CDR3 sequences, around 40% found once. Total RNA was extracted at no less than 6 micrograms per sample. V is TRBV6-1 and J is TRBJ2-7, with D tentatively TRBD2 (6 bases). The source of this sequence is a human donor in good health. Sequenced: blood. The CDR3 sequence: CASSEAGGISYEQYF. For the CDR3, the DNA is TGTGCCAGCAGTGAAGCCGGGGGAATCTCCTACGAGCAGTACTTC.